This T cell receptor (beta chain) is drawn from a study of blood T cell repertoires in COVID-19. Across the study: Italy, Spain and the United States were the sources of the convalescent and acute COVID-19 samples. PBMCs, B-cell-depleted T cells, or T cells were the source of the cDNA or gDNA that made up the material.

Libraries were prepared by immunoSEQ multiplex PCR; TCRdb keeps only in-frame clonotypes and omits some of them. In the table there are approximately 30,000 clones, about 85% of which are singletons. Material: peripheral blood. This sequence originates from a human donor in a cohort sampled during active COVID-19.

CDR3 DNA: TGTGCCAGCAGCCGGGACAGGGCCTACGAGCAGTACTTC. Translating gives CASSRDRAYEQYF. The gene calls are TRBV7-8 and TRBJ2-7, with TRBD1 matching 9 bases. Trimming at V came to 5 bases and at J to 2 bases, leaving 1 base not matched to a gene. This CDR3 comprises 13 residues. Germline V gene lookup returns CDR1 SGHVS and CDR2 FQNEAQ.